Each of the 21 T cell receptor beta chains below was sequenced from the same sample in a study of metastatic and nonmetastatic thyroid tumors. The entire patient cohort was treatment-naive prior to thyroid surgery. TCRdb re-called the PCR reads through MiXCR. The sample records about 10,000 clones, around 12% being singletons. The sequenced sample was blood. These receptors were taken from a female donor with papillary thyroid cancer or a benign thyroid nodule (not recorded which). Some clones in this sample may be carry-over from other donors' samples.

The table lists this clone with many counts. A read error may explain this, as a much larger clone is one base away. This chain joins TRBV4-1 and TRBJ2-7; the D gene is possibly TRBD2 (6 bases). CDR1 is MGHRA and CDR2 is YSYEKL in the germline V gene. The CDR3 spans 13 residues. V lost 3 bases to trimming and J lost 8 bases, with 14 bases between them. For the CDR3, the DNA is TGCGCCAGCAGCCAGCTCGGACTAACAAAGCAGTACTTC. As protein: CASSQLGLTKQYF.

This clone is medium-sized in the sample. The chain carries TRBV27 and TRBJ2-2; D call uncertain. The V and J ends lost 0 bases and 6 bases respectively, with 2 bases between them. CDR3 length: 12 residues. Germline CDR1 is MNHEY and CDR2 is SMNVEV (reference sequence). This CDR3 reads CASSLSPGELFF. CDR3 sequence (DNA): TGTGCCAGCAGTTTATCTCCCGGGGAGCTGTTTTTT.

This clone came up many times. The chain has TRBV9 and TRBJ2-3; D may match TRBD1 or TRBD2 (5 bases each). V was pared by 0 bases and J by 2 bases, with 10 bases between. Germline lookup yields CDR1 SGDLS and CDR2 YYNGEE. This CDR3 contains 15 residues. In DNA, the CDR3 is TGTGCCAGCAGCGTAGACATGGGGGACACAGATACGCAGTATTTT. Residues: CASSVDMGDTDTQYF.

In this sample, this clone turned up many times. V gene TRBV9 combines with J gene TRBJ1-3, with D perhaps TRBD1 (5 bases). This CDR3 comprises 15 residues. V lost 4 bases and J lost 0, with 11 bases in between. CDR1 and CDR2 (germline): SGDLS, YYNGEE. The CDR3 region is CASSLGHNSGNTIYF. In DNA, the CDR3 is TGTGCCAGCAGCCTTGGACACAACTCTGGAAACACCATATATTTT.

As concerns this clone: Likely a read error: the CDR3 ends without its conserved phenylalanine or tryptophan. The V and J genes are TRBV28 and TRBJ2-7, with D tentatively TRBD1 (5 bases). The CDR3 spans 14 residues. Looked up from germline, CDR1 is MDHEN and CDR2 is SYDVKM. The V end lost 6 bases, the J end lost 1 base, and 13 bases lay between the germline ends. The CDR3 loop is CASRDTLISYEQYS. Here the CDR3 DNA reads TGTGCCAGCAGGGACACCTTGATATCCTACGAGCAGTACTCC.

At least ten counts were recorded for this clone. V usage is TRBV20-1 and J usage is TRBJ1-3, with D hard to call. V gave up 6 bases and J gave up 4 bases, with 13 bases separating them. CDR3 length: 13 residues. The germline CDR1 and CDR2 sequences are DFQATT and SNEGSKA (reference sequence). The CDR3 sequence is CSAARTVGNTIYF. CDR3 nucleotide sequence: TGCAGTGCAGCCCGGACGGTGGGAAACACCATATATTTT.

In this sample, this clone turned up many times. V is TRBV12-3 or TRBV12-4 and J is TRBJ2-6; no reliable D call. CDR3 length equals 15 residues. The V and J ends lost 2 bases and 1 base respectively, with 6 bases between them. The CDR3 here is CASSLRISGANVLTF. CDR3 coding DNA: TGTGCCAGCAGTTTACGGATATCTGGGGCCAACGTCCTGACTTTC.

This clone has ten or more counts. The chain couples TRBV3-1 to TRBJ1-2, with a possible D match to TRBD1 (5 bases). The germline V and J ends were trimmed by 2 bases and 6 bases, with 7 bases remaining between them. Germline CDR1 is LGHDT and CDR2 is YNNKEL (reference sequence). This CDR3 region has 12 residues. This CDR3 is CASSQLGHGYTF. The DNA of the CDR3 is TGTGCCAGCAGCCAATTGGGGCATGGCTACACCTTC.

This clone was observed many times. CDR3 sequence (DNA): TGTGCCAGCAGCTTAATTTCCCTAGCGGGGGCTAACACCGGGGAGCTGTTTTTT. Protein: CASSLISLAGANTGELFF. The J gene is TRBJ2-2, the V gene TRBV7-2; 10 bases align to TRBD2. Germline assignment: CDR1 SGHTA and CDR2 FQGNSA. This CDR3 spans 18 amino acids. V dropped 2 bases and J dropped 2; count of bases not matched to a gene: 8.

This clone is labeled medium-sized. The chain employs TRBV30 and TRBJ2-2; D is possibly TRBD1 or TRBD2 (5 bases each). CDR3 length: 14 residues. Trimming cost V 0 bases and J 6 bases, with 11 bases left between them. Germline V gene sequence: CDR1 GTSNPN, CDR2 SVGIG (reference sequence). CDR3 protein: CAWSVLGESGELFF. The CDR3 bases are TGTGCCTGGAGTGTATTAGGGGAGTCCGGGGAGCTGTTTTTT.

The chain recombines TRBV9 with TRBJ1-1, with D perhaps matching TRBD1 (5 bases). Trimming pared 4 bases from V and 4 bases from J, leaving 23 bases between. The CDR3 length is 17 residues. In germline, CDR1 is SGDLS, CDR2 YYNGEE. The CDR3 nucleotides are TGTGCCAGCAGCACCCGACAAGGCGGTTGGGGCGGCACTGAAGCTTTCTTT. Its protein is CASSTRQGGWGGTEAFF.

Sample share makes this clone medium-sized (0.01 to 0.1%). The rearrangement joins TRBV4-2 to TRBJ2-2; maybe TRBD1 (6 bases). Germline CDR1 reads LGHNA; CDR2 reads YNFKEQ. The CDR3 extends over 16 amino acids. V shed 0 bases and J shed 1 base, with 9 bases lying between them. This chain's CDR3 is CASSQEWGQNTGELFF. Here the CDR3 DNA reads TGTGCCAGCAGCCAAGAGTGGGGGCAGAACACCGGGGAGCTGTTTTTT.

CDR3 sequence reads: CASSYAGSTEAFF. DNA for the CDR3: TGTGCCAGCAGTTACGCGGGGAGCACTGAAGCTTTCTTT. The chain carries TRBV6-9 and TRBJ1-1; D is undetermined. V was trimmed by 3 bases and J by 4 bases, leaving 9 bases between them. The CDR3 covers 13 residues. Germline V gene data show CDR1 as MNHGY and CDR2 as SVAAGI.

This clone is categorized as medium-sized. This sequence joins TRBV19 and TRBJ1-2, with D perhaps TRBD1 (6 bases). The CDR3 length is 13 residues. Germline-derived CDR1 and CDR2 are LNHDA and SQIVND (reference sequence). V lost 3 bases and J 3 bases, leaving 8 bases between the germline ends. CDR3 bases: TGTGCCAGTAGTATTGAGGGGGACTATGGCTACACCTTC. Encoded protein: CASSIEGDYGYTF.

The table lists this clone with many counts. This CDR3 reads CASSETEQETQYF. CDR3 coding DNA: TGTGCCAGCAGTGAAACCGAGCAAGAGACCCAGTACTTC. This chain uses TRBV2 with TRBJ2-5; D is undetermined. Germline V CDR1 and CDR2: SNHLY, FYNNEI. The CDR3 is 13 amino acids. The ends were cut back, 2 bases at V and 2 bases at J, with 6 bases in the middle.

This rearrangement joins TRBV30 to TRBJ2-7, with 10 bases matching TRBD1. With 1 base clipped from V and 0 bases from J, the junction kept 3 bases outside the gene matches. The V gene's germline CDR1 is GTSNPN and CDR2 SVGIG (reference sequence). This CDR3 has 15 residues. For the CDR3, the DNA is TGTGCCTGGAGTGGAGGGACAGGGGTCTCCTACGAGCAGTACTTC. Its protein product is CAWSGGTGVSYEQYF.

The CDR3: CASRSRYEQYF. CDR3 DNA sequence: TGTGCCAGCAGATCCCGGTACGAGCAGTACTTC. The chain combines TRBV6-2 or TRBV6-3 with TRBJ2-7; D remains unclear. CDR3 length: 11 residues. Germline CDR1 reads MNHEY; CDR2 reads SVGEGT. Trimming left V 6 bases short and J 4 bases short, with 7 bases between.

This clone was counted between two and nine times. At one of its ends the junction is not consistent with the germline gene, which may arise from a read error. Here the CDR3 reads CASILKGWSSYEQYF. The CDR3 nucleotides are TGTGCCAGCATTTTAAAGGGATGGTCCTCCTACGAGCAGTACTTC. This sequence joins TRBV27 and TRBJ2-7; D unclear. The CDR3 is made up of 15 amino acids. CDR1 MNHEY and CDR2 SMNVEV come from the germline V gene (reference sequence).

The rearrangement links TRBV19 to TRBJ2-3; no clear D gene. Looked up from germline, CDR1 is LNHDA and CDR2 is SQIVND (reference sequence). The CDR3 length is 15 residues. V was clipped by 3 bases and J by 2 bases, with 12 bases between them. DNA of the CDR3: TGTGCCAGTAGTATTTTGAAGGGATACACAGATACGCAGTATTTT. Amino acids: CASSILKGYTDTQYF. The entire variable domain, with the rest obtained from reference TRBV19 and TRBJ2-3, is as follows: DGGITQSPKYLFRKEGQNVTLSCEQNLNHDAMYWYRQDPGQGLRLIYYSQIVNDFQKGDIAEGYSVSREKKESFPLTVTSAQKNPTAFYLCASSILKGYTDTQYFGPGTRLTVL.

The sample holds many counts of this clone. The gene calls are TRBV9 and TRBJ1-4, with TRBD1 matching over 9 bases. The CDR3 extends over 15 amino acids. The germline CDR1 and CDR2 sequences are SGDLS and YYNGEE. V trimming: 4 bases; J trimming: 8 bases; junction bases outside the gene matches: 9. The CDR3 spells CASSFTGGEGEKLFF. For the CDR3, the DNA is TGTGCCAGCAGCTTCACAGGGGGCGAAGGGGAAAAACTGTTTTTT.

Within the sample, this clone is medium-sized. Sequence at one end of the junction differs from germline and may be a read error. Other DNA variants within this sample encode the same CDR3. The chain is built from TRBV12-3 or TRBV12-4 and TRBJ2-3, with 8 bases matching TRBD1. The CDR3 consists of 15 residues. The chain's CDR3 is CASSLSGGVADTQYF. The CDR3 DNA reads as TGTGCCAGCAGTTTATCAGGGGGCGTTGCAGATACACAGTATTTT.